The 24 T cell receptor beta chains in this list originate from one sample, sequenced in a study of cytomegalovirus exposure and HLA in healthy donors. It was with 60 Vbeta and 13 Jbeta primers that the PCR ran. Measured with immunoSEQ multiplex PCR; TCRdb has only the in-frame clones, and not every one. The table has around 170,000 clones, 75% to 85% seen once; the top ten hold about 0.8%. Source material: PBMCs. The receptors were gathered from a woman younger than 30 in good health and CMV-seronegative.

This clone was observed a few times. This chain uses TRBV5-6 with TRBJ2-3; D call uncertain. CDR3 size: 14 residues. The V end lost 0 bases, the J end lost 7 bases, and 12 bases lay between the germline ends. Germline loops: CDR1 SGHDT, CDR2 YYEEEE. Here the CDR3 DNA reads TGTGCCAGCAGCTTGGTGGCGGAAAGGAATACGCAGTATTTT. Translation: CASSLVAERNTQYF. Full variable domain (outside the CDR3, taken from reference TRBV5-6 and TRBJ2-3): DAGVTQSPTHLIKTRGQQVTLRCSPKSGHDTVSWYQQALGQGPQFIFQYYEEEERQRGNFPDRFSGHQFPNYSSELNVNALLLGDSALYLCASSLVAERNTQYFGPGTRLTVL.

The chain links TRBV6-5 to TRBJ1-6, with D perhaps matching TRBD1 (6 bases). The CDR3 spans 15 residues. Germline lookup yields CDR1 MNHEY and CDR2 SVGAGI. V was cut by 7 bases and J by 7 bases, with 17 bases left in between. The chain's CDR3 is CASNRKDSGNSPLHF. The CDR3 bases are TGTGCCAGCAATCGTAAGGACAGTGGGAATTCACCCCTCCACTTT.

The chain joins TRBV10-3 to TRBJ1-3; D may be TRBD1 (5 bases). Trimming left V 6 bases short and J 5 bases short, with 14 bases between. CDR3 size: 14 residues. The germline V gene has CDR1 ENHRY and CDR2 SYGVKD. DNA of the CDR3: TGTGCCATCAGCGACAGTTTGCGCCGAAACACCATATATTTT. It codes for CAISDSLRRNTIYF.

The rearrangement uses TRBV19 and TRBJ1-5; 8 bases map to TRBD1. Per germline, CDR1 LNHDA and CDR2 SQIVND (reference sequence). J was trimmed by 3 bases and V by 4 bases; bases with no gene match: 8. The CDR3 is 16 residues long. CDR3 sequence reads: CASSTRTGSTNQPQHF. DNA of the CDR3: TGTGCCAGTAGTACCCGGACAGGGAGTACCAATCAGCCCCAGCATTTT.

The CDR3 region has the DNA TGTGCCAGTACTTTGGGCACCAACTACGAGCAGTACTTC. Translating it yields CASTLGTNYEQYF. This chain joins TRBV19 and TRBJ2-7; D not certain. Germline V CDR1 and CDR2: LNHDA, SQIVND (reference sequence). Trimming removed 7 bases from V and 3 bases from J, with 13 bases in between. The CDR3 covers 13 residues.

This clone came up a few times. Other DNA sequences of this sample code for an identical CDR3. The rearrangement uses TRBV27 and TRBJ2-3; D unresolved. This CDR3 has 13 residues. V was trimmed by 3 bases and J by 1 base, leaving 5 bases between them. Germline loops: CDR1 MNHEY, CDR2 SMNVEV (reference sequence). CDR3 in amino acids: CASSFRGTDTQYF. The CDR3 DNA follows: TGTGCCAGCAGTTTCCGAGGCACAGATACGCAGTATTTT.

The chain has TRBV5-8 and TRBJ2-5, with 8 bases lining up with TRBD1. V dropped 4 bases and J dropped 3; count of bases not matched to a gene: 8. Germline V CDR1 and CDR2: SGHTS, YDEGEE. CDR3 length equals 15 residues. The CDR3 DNA follows: TGTGCCAGCAGCGAGGGGGACAGGAAGAAAGAGACCCAGTACTTC. Translated: CASSEGDRKKETQYF. Full variable domain (remainder filled in from reference TRBV5-8 and TRBJ2-5): EAGVTQSPTHLIKTRGQQATLRCSPISGHTSVYWYQQALGLGLQFLLWYDEGEERNRGNFPPRFSGRQFPNYSSELNVNALELEDSALYLCASSEGDRKKETQYFGPGTRLLVL.

This chain joins TRBV5-6 and TRBJ2-5; possibly TRBD2 for D (5 bases). Looked up from germline, CDR1 is SGHDT and CDR2 is YYEEEE. Trimming stripped 4 bases from V and 5 bases from J, with 15 bases between. The CDR3 is made up of 14 amino acids. Written as DNA, the CDR3 is TGTGCCAGCAGCCTCCGAGGGCCGGTGGAGACCCAGTACTTC. Its protein product is CASSLRGPVETQYF.

V and J are TRBV4-1 and TRBJ2-3, with 10 bases that match TRBD2. This CDR3 has 19 residues. The J segment lost 6 bases and the V segment lost 0 bases, leaving 15 bases of the junction unmatched. CDR1 and CDR2 (germline): MGHRA, YSYEKL. The CDR3 DNA is TGCGCCAGCAGCCAAGATCATTGGTCTAGCGGGGGTGTAGGGGATACGCAGTATTTT. Amino acid sequence: CASSQDHWSSGGVGDTQYF.

The chain couples TRBV11-3 to TRBJ2-3, with 7 bases aligning to TRBD2. This CDR3 region has 15 residues. Per the germline V gene, CDR1 is SGHNT and CDR2 is YENEEA. Trimming removed 1 base from V and 0 bases from J; junction bases left unmatched: 1. CDR3 residues: CASSLGGGSTDTQYF. CDR3 DNA sequence: TGTGCCAGCAGCTTAGGGGGAGGGAGCACAGATACGCAGTATTTT.

The sample holds a few counts of this clone. The chain joins TRBV11-2 to TRBJ2-7; D is perhaps TRBD1 (6 bases). CDR3 size: 15 residues. Germline V CDR1 and CDR2: SGHAT, FQNNGV. Trimming shortened V by 1 base and J by 3 bases, and 13 bases separated the two germline ends. In nucleotides, the CDR3 is TGTGCCAGCAGCTTAGGTCATTCAGGGGTCTACGAGCAGTACTTC. It codes for CASSLGHSGVYEQYF. The variable domain in full, completed from reference TRBV11-2 and TRBJ2-7, reads EAGVAQSPRYKIIEKRQSVAFWCNPISGHATLYWYQQILGQGPKLLIQFQNNGVVDDSQLPKDRFSAERLKGVDSTLKIQPAKLEDSAVYLCASSLGHSGVYEQYFGPGTRLTVT.

This chain links TRBV7-2 with TRBJ1-2; 9 positions match TRBD1. V dropped 1 base and J dropped 8; count of bases not matched to a gene: 8. The CDR3 sequence is 15 residues long. CDR1 and CDR2 from the germline V gene are SGHTA and FQGNSA. For the CDR3, the DNA is TGTGCCAGCAGCTTAGTGGGACAGGGCGCCCAAGGCTACACCTTC. Its protein product is CASSLVGQGAQGYTF. The complete variable domain, with remaining parts taken from reference TRBV7-2 and TRBJ1-2, reads GAGVSQSPSNKVTEKGKDVELRCDPISGHTALYWYRQSLGQGLEFLIYFQGNSAPDKSGLPSDRFSAERTGGSVSTLTIQRTQQEDSAVYLCASSLVGQGAQGYTFGSGTRLTVV.

CDR3 DNA sequence: TGTGCCAGCAGCTTAGGGTCCAGGGGCGCAAACTCTGGGGCCAACGTCCTGACTTTC. Its protein product is CASSLGSRGANSGANVLTF. The chain couples TRBV7-8 to TRBJ2-6; TRBD1 is a possible D gene (6 bases). The CDR3 runs to 19 residues. Germline V gene data show CDR1 as SGHVS and CDR2 as FQNEAQ. Deletions cut 1 base from V and 0 bases from J, with 16 bases between.

J is TRBJ2-1 and V is TRBV5-1; D gene unclear. Germline CDR1 is SGHRS and CDR2 is YFSETQ. The length of the CDR3 is 12 residues. V lost 2 bases to trimming and J lost 9 bases, with 9 bases between them. For the CDR3, the DNA is TGCGCCAGCAGCTTTCTAGGCGGTGAGCAGTTCTTC. Translated: CASSFLGGEQFF.

The chain has TRBV19 and TRBJ2-7; TRBD2 aligns across 7 bases. The length of the CDR3 is 15 residues. The trim removed 5 bases at V and 2 bases at J, leaving 9 bases unmatched. Germline lookup yields CDR1 LNHDA and CDR2 SQIVND (reference sequence). This CDR3 is CASSPRLAVTYEQYF. Written as DNA, the CDR3 is TGTGCCAGTAGTCCGCGTCTAGCGGTAACCTACGAGCAGTACTTC.

This chain links TRBV7-9 with TRBJ2-2; tentatively, D is TRBD2 (6 bases). The CDR3 spans 14 residues. Germline CDR1 is SEHNR and CDR2 is FQNEAQ (reference sequence). With 8 bases removed from V and 2 bases from J, the gap between germline ends came to 12 bases. Here the CDR3 DNA reads TGTGCCAGCCCCCGGAGGGGTAACACCGGGGAGCTGTTTTTT. Translation gives CASPRRGNTGELFF.

J is TRBJ2-7 and V is TRBV12-5, with TRBD2 matching over 9 bases. V lost 0 bases and J lost 2; bases outside the gene matches: 2. The CDR3 spans 15 residues. Germline V gene data show CDR1 as LGHNT and CDR2 as FRNRAP. CDR3: CASGLVASGAYEQYF. CDR3 coding DNA: TGTGCTAGTGGTTTGGTGGCTAGCGGGGCCTACGAGCAGTACTTC. Full variable domain (outside the CDR3, taken from reference TRBV12-5 and TRBJ2-7): DARVTQTPRHKVTEMGQEVTMRCQPILGHNTVFWYRQTMMQGLELLAYFRNRAPLDDSGMPKDRFSAEMPDATLATLKIQPSEPRDSAVYFCASGLVASGAYEQYFGPGTRLTVT.

The chain joins TRBV5-4 to TRBJ1-3, with a weak D call TRBD1 (5 bases). V lost 4 bases to trimming and J lost 4 bases, with 21 bases between them. This CDR3 contains 17 residues. Germline CDR1 is SGHNT and CDR2 is YYREEE (reference sequence). The CDR3 DNA reads TGTGCCAGCAGCGGGGAGGGGCAGGGCGGGAGAGGAAACACCATATATTTT. Translation gives CASSGEGQGGRGNTIYF.

The chain links TRBV6-6 to TRBJ1-5; D is uncertain. Germline V CDR1 and CDR2: MNHNY, SVGAGI (reference sequence). CDR3 length: 16 amino acids. V was clipped by 2 bases and J by 4 bases, with 15 bases between them. The CDR3 DNA is TGTGCCAGCAGTTACCGGCAAGGTGGAGTGAATCAGCCCCAGCATTTT. This translates into CASSYRQGGVNQPQHF.

CDR3 region: CSVSGGIYEQYF. CDR3 nucleotide sequence: TGCAGCGTCTCAGGGGGGATCTACGAGCAGTACTTC. The rearrangement joins TRBV29-1 to TRBJ2-7; D possibly corresponds to TRBD1 (7 bases). The CDR3 sequence is 12 residues long. Trimming shortened V by 6 bases and J by 3 bases, and 12 bases separated the two germline ends. Per germline, CDR1 SQVTM and CDR2 ANQGSEA.

The chain carries TRBV29-1 and TRBJ1-1; 7 bases are shared with TRBD1. V was pared by 7 bases and J by 6 bases, with 14 bases of the junction left unmatched. This CDR3 region has 14 residues. Germline V gives CDR1 SQVTM, CDR2 ANQGSEA. The CDR3 loop reads CSGRIQGYQSEAFF. CDR3 bases: TGCAGCGGGCGGATACAGGGGTATCAATCTGAAGCTTTCTTT.

V usage is TRBV7-6 and J usage is TRBJ2-1; 11 nucleotides line up with TRBD2. Germline V gene data show CDR1 as SGHVS and CDR2 as FNYEAQ. V was clipped by 5 bases and J by 8 bases; unmatched bases: 8. CDR3 size: 15 residues. CDR3 loop: CASSKTSGTPDEQFF. CDR3 DNA: TGTGCCAGCAGCAAGACTAGCGGGACCCCTGATGAGCAGTTCTTC.

This rearrangement joins TRBV14 to TRBJ2-5; possibly TRBD1 for D (6 bases). V lost 1 base and J 1 base, leaving 13 bases between the germline ends. This CDR3 contains 16 residues. Germline CDR1 SGHDN, CDR2 FVKESK. The CDR3 sequence is CASSQGRTVGQETQYF. CDR3 bases: TGTGCCAGCAGCCAAGGAAGGACAGTAGGCCAAGAGACCCAGTACTTC.

The V gene is TRBV27, the J gene TRBJ2-2, with a tentative D call TRBD2 (6 bases). V was trimmed by 6 bases and J by 7 bases, leaving 15 bases between them. CDR3 length: 14 amino acids. Per germline, CDR1 MNHEY and CDR2 SMNVEV (reference sequence). The CDR3: CASRSFGGIGELFF. The CDR3 DNA reads as TGTGCCAGCAGATCCTTCGGGGGTATCGGGGAGCTGTTTTTT.